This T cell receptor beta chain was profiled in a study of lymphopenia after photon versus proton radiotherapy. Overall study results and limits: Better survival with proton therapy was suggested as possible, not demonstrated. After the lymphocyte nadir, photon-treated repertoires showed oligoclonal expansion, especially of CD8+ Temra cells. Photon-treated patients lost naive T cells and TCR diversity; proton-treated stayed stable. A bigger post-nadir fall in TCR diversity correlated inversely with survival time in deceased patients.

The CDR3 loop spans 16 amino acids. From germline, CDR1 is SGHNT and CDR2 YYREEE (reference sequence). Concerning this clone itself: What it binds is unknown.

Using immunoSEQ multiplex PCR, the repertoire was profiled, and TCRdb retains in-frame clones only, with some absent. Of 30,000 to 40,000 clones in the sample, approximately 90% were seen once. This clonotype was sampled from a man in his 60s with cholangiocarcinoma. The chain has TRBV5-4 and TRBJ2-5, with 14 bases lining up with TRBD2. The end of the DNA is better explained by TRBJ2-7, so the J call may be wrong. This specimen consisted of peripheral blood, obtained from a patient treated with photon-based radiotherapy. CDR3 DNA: TGTGCCAGCAGCTTAGGACTAGCGGGAGGTTCGGGCGAGCAGTACTTC. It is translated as CASSLGLAGGSGEQYF.